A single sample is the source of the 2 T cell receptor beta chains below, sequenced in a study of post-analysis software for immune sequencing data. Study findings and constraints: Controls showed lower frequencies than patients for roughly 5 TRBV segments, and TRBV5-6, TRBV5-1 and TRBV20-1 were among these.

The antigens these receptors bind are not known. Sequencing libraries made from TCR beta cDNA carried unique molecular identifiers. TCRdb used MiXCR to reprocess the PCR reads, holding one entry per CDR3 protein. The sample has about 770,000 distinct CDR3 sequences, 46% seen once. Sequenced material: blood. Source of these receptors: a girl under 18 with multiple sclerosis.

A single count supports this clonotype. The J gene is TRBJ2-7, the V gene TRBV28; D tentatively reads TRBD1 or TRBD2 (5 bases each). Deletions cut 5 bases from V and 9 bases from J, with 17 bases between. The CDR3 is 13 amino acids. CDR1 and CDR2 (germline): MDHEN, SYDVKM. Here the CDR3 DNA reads TGTGCCAGCAGTCCCCGGGGACCCAAGGGGCAGTACTTC. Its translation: CASSPRGPKGQYF.

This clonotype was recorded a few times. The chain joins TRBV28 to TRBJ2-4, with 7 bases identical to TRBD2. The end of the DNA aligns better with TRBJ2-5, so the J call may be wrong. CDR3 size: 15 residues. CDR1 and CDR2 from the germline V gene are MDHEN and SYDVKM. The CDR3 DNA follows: TGTGCCAGCAATCTGGCCGGGAGGAGTCGGGAGACCCAGTACTTC. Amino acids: CASNLAGRSRETQYF.